Reported below is one T cell receptor beta chain. Its antigen is unknown. The authors ran a second PCR of roughly 6 to 12 cycles using a sample-barcoded 5' primer and a J-beta primer mix. Every sample returned 2.5 million or more CDR3-containing paired-end reads. TCRdb reanalysed the 5' RACE reads using MiXCR and keeps one entry per CDR3 protein. The repertoire holds 1.5 million to 2 million distinct CDR3 sequences, about 28% seen once, with more than 6% in the top ten. The germline V gene encodes CDR1 ENHRY and CDR2 SYGVKD. Trimming removed 5 bases from V and 4 bases from J, with 12 bases in between. The length of the CDR3 is 14 residues. This entry comes from a study of blood T cells in healthy people across ages. Broader study findings: The long-lived group displayed more naive CD4+ cells, plus higher diversity, than the aged donors did.

The chain employs TRBV10-3 and TRBJ1-5; a weak D match, TRBD1 (5 bases). Sequencing input: blood. This sequence was found in a woman aged 30 to 39 in good health. In DNA form, the CDR3 reads TGTGCCATCAGTCGGGACCCACCAAATCAGCCCCAGCATTTT. The encoded protein is CAISRDPPNQPQHF.